A single sample gave rise to the 29 T cell receptor beta chains below, sequenced in a study of early T cells in non-severe SARS-CoV-2 infection. Each CDR3 protein is one row after TCRdb ran MiXCR on the 5' RACE reads. The profile shows approximately 22,000 distinct CDR3 sequences, around 4.3% of them singletons. The sample was whole blood. The receptors here all came from an adult who was a healthcare worker with PCR-confirmed SARS-CoV-2 infection or an uninfected control (not recorded which).

The chain is built from TRBV27 and TRBJ2-7, with 8 bases aligning to TRBD2. This CDR3 is 16 amino acids long. Trimming removed 5 bases from V and 4 bases from J; junction bases left unmatched: 13. Germline-derived CDR1 and CDR2 are MNHEY and SMNVEV (reference sequence). Here the CDR3 DNA reads TGTGCCAGCAGTATTCAGCCCAGCGGGAGTACGTACGAGCAGTACTTC. It yields the protein CASSIQPSGSTYEQYF.

In this sample, this clonotype turned up a few times. V and J are TRBV28 and TRBJ1-1, with D uncertain. The V gene lost 5 bases and the J gene lost 6 bases, with 16 bases spanning the gap. CDR1 is MDHEN, CDR2 SYDVKM, per germline. The length of the CDR3 is 14 residues. CDR3 residues: CASSQNVPGPEAFF. Here the CDR3 DNA reads TGTGCCAGCAGTCAAAACGTCCCGGGCCCTGAAGCTTTCTTT.

The table lists this clonotype with many counts. The chain has TRBV6-2 or TRBV6-3 and TRBJ2-1, with D possibly TRBD1 on 6 matching bases. Germline CDR1 is MNHEY and CDR2 is SVGEGT. Trimming cost V 6 bases and J 7 bases, with 19 bases left between them. This CDR3 has 15 amino acids. As DNA, the CDR3 is TGTGCCAGCAGCCTCCGGGACAAACCTCCTAATGAGCAGTTCTTC. Protein product: CASSLRDKPPNEQFF.

The sample holds many counts of this clonotype. CDR3 region: CASSSTPGSELKNIQYF. As DNA, the CDR3 is TGTGCCAGCAGCTCAACCCCGGGGTCGGAACTCAAAAACATTCAGTACTTC. This chain links TRBV7-6 with TRBJ2-4, with D possibly being TRBD2 (5 bases). This CDR3 comprises 17 residues. Germline assignment: CDR1 SGHVS and CDR2 FNYEAQ. Trimming stripped 4 bases from V and 3 bases from J, with 19 bases between.

This clonotype has at least ten counts. V and J are TRBV12-3 or TRBV12-4 and TRBJ2-7, with no clear D. The CDR3 contains 14 residues. Trimming removed 0 bases from V and 3 bases from J, with 9 bases in between. The CDR3: CASSLALGSYEQYF. The CDR3 DNA reads TGTGCCAGCAGTTTAGCGCTGGGCAGCTACGAGCAGTACTTC.

Ten or more counts support this clonotype. The CDR3 reads CASSLGGTGSNQPQHF. DNA of the CDR3: TGTGCCAGCAGTTTAGGCGGGACAGGGTCCAATCAGCCCCAGCATTTT. The V call is TRBV12-3 or TRBV12-4, the J call TRBJ1-5, with 9 bases lining up with TRBD1. Losses at the gene ends were 1 base for V and 3 bases for J; bases not matched to a gene: 4. The CDR3 runs 16 residues.

This clonotype was picked up many times. The V gene is TRBV6-5, the J gene TRBJ2-1, with D possibly being TRBD2 (6 bases). Per germline, CDR1 MNHEY and CDR2 SVGAGI. V dropped 10 bases and J dropped 6 bases, with 22 bases sitting between them. CDR3 length equals 15 residues. CDR3 in amino acids: CATRRAGPRVNEQFF. CDR3 bases: TGTGCCACCCGTCGGGCGGGACCCCGCGTCAATGAGCAGTTCTTC.

Many counts were recorded for this clonotype. The chain employs TRBV15 and TRBJ2-2; 7 bases match TRBD1. The CDR3 contains 13 residues. CDR1 LNHNV and CDR2 YYDKDF come from the germline V gene (reference sequence). V shed 8 bases, J shed 0 bases, and the junction held 0 bases outside the gene matches. Written as DNA, the CDR3 is TGTGCCACCGGGACAGCGAACACCGGGGAGCTGTTTTTT. It is translated as CATGTANTGELFF.

This clonotype was detected a few times. J is TRBJ2-2 and V is TRBV6-5, with D possibly matching TRBD1 (6 bases). The ends were cut back, 5 bases at V and 7 bases at J, with 20 bases in the middle. CDR3 length equals 16 residues. Germline V gene data show CDR1 as MNHEY and CDR2 as SVGAGI. The CDR3 DNA reads TGTGCCAGCAGTGATCCCGCCGGGACAAAGCGCGGGGAGCTGTTTTTT. This sequence encodes CASSDPAGTKRGELFF.

There are many counts of this clonotype. This sequence joins TRBV19 and TRBJ2-3, with 14 bases aligning to TRBD2. V lost 7 bases and J lost 9; bases outside the gene matches: 12. There are 16 residues in the CDR3. From germline, CDR1 is LNHDA and CDR2 SQIVND (reference sequence). CDR3 region: CASNNRGTSGSNTQYF. The CDR3 bases are TGTGCCAGTAATAACAGGGGGACTAGCGGGAGTAACACGCAGTATTTT.

The V and J genes are TRBV28 and TRBJ1-1, with a tentative D call TRBD1 (5 bases). The CDR3 has 12 amino acids. The germline V gene has CDR1 MDHEN and CDR2 SYDVKM. Trimming left V 5 bases short and J 7 bases short, with 11 bases between. DNA for the CDR3: TGTGCCAGCAGTGCTCAGGGTTTTGAAGCTTTCTTT. It specifies CASSAQGFEAFF.

This clonotype was counted at least ten times. V usage is TRBV20-1 and J usage is TRBJ2-1, with 8 bases aligning to TRBD2. Germline V gives CDR1 DFQATT, CDR2 SNEGSKA (reference sequence). Germline trimming cut 2 bases from V and 3 bases from J; bases unmatched to any gene: 3. This CDR3 comprises 14 residues. The CDR3 region is CSARWGLDYNEQFF. CDR3 DNA: TGCAGTGCTAGATGGGGACTAGACTACAATGAGCAGTTCTTC.

This clonotype was seen many times. The gene calls are TRBV9 and TRBJ2-1; 9 bases fit TRBD2. The CDR3 consists of 17 residues. Germline assignment: CDR1 SGDLS and CDR2 YYNGEE. V trimming: 6 bases; J trimming: 8 bases; junction bases outside the gene matches: 18. For the CDR3, the DNA is TGTGCCAGCAACCTAGGGGCGGCGGGAGGGCTTCGGGATGAGCAGTTCTTC. This codes for CASNLGAAGGLRDEQFF.

This clonotype was seen ten or more times. CDR3 nucleotide sequence: TGCAGCGTTTGCGCGGGGCTAGCGGGAGGCCCTAATGAGCAGTTCTTC. Protein sequence: CSVCAGLAGGPNEQFF. This chain joins TRBV29-1 and TRBJ2-1; 11 bases are shared with TRBD2. Germline CDR1 reads SQVTM; CDR2 reads ANQGSEA. This CDR3 contains 16 residues. The J segment lost 7 bases and the V segment lost 5 bases, leaving 13 bases of the junction unmatched.

This clonotype was counted ten times or more. V gene TRBV5-1 combines with J gene TRBJ2-7; 7 bases agree with TRBD2. CDR1 is SGHRS and CDR2 is YFSETQ in the germline V gene. The CDR3 covers 14 residues. Trimming took 0 bases from V and 7 from J; bases not matched to a gene: 7. In DNA, the CDR3 is TGCGCCAGCAGCTTGGGCGGGAGCGTGAAAGAGCAGTACTTC. It yields the protein CASSLGGSVKEQYF.

This clonotype was seen ten or more times. V and J are TRBV12-3 or TRBV12-4 and TRBJ2-7; D not certain. With 4 bases removed from V and 3 bases from J, the gap between germline ends came to 4 bases. The length of the CDR3 is 11 residues. CDR3 amino acids: CASSSFYEQYF. In DNA, the CDR3 is TGTGCCAGCAGTTCCTTCTACGAGCAGTACTTC.

In this sample, this clonotype turned up many times. V gene TRBV14 combines with J gene TRBJ1-2, with D hard to call. Germline CDR1 SGHDN, CDR2 FVKESK. V lost 0 bases, J lost 5 bases, and 7 bases lay in between. The CDR3 length is 13 residues. This CDR3 is CASSQEQSYGYTF. In DNA form, the CDR3 reads TGTGCCAGCAGCCAAGAGCAGTCGTATGGCTACACCTTC.

This chain connects TRBV10-3 to TRBJ2-1; D unresolved. With 3 bases removed from V and 0 bases from J, the gap between germline ends came to 3 bases. Germline V gene data show CDR1 as ENHRY and CDR2 as SYGVKD. This CDR3 contains 13 residues. The CDR3 spells CAISDLSYNEQFF. CDR3 sequence (DNA): TGTGCCATCAGTGACCTCTCCTACAATGAGCAGTTCTTC.

This clonotype was found many times. This chain connects TRBV19 to TRBJ2-7, with TRBD2 matching 9 bases. The V gene's germline CDR1 is LNHDA and CDR2 SQIVND (reference sequence). The CDR3 is 14 amino acids. The V gene end was trimmed by 6 bases and the J gene end by 1 base; junction bases not matched to a gene: 4. The CDR3, as DNA: TGTGCCAGTAGGACTAGCGGTTCATCCTACGAGCAGTACTTC. Its translation is CASRTSGSSYEQYF.

This clonotype was picked up many times. The V call is TRBV7-9, the J call TRBJ2-3; 8 bases line up with TRBD2. This CDR3 is 15 amino acids long. From germline, CDR1 is SEHNR and CDR2 FQNEAQ (reference sequence). V was pared by 2 bases and J by 5 bases, with 6 bases of the junction left unmatched. CDR3 region: CASSLHGRAEDTQYF. The DNA for the CDR3 is TGTGCCAGCAGCTTACACGGGAGGGCTGAAGATACGCAGTATTTT.

In its sample, this clonotype was seen once. This chain connects TRBV20-1 to TRBJ2-1; D remains unclear. V lost 3 bases and J 8 bases, leaving 11 bases between the germline ends. Germline V gives CDR1 DFQATT, CDR2 SNEGSKA (reference sequence). This CDR3 region has 12 residues. The CDR3 spells CSASRNNDEQFF. CDR3 coding DNA: TGCAGTGCTAGTCGCAACAACGATGAGCAGTTCTTC.

This clonotype appeared many times. The DNA of the CDR3 is TGTGCCAGCAGTTATCCGGGACTAGACGGCACCGGGGAGCTGTTTTTT. Translating gives CASSYPGLDGTGELFF. The chain is built from TRBV12-3 or TRBV12-4 and TRBJ2-2; 8 bases are a match to TRBD2. This CDR3 is built from 16 residues. V shed 4 bases and J 4 bases; nucleotides not matched to a gene: 8.

Ten or more counts support this clonotype. V is TRBV12-3 or TRBV12-4 and J is TRBJ2-5, with 11 bases that match TRBD2. This CDR3 region has 15 residues. Trimming took 6 bases from V and 9 from J; bases not matched to a gene: 12. CDR3 sequence (DNA): TGTGCCAGCAGCAAAGGGACTAGCGGACGCGGGGCCCAGTACTTC. This sequence encodes CASSKGTSGRGAQYF.

In this sample, this clonotype turned up many times. This chain joins TRBV29-1 and TRBJ1-1; 7 nucleotides align to TRBD1. This CDR3 is 13 amino acids long. With 7 bases clipped from V and 1 base from J, the junction kept 6 bases outside the gene matches. The germline CDR1 and CDR2 sequences are SQVTM and ANQGSEA. CDR3 residues: CSAYRDRNTEAFF. The CDR3 DNA follows: TGCAGCGCTTACCGGGACAGGAACACTGAAGCTTTCTTT.

CDR3 in DNA: TGCGCCAGCAGCCAAGGGTTTAGCGGGCGCACAGATACGCAGTATTTT. Its protein product is CASSQGFSGRTDTQYF. The rearrangement links TRBV4-1 to TRBJ2-3; 7 nucleotides agree with TRBD2. CDR1 MGHRA and CDR2 YSYEKL come from the germline V gene. The length of the CDR3 is 16 residues. Trimming took 1 base from V and 1 from J; bases not matched to a gene: 5.

Relative to its sample, this clonotype is medium-sized. The V gene is TRBV27, the J gene TRBJ2-1; 10 nucleotides agree with TRBD2. V gave up 5 bases and J gave up 8 bases; unmatched junction bases: 9. CDR1 is MNHEY and CDR2 is SMNVEV in the germline V gene (reference sequence). This CDR3 has 15 amino acids. The CDR3 DNA is TGTGCCAGCAGTCGAAGAGCGGGAGGGCCATATGAGCAGTTCTTC. It yields the protein CASSRRAGGPYEQFF.

At least ten counts were recorded for this clonotype. The chain recombines TRBV4-3 with TRBJ1-1; D unresolved. The CDR3 has 13 amino acids. Trimming cost V 0 bases and J 7 bases, with 9 bases left between them. Per the germline V gene, CDR1 is LGHNA and CDR2 is YSLEER. As DNA, the CDR3 is TGCGCCAGCAGCCAAGATGTAACAAATGAAGCTTTCTTT. This encodes CASSQDVTNEAFF.

The table lists this clonotype with a few counts. The chain is built from TRBV5-1 and TRBJ2-1; D possibly matches TRBD1 or TRBD2 (5 bases each). In germline, CDR1 is SGHRS, CDR2 YFSETQ. Trimming removed 0 bases from V and 0 bases from J, with 13 bases in between. The CDR3 extends over 17 amino acids. The CDR3 DNA is TGCGCCAGCAGCTTGGGAGGGACCACATTCTCCTACAATGAGCAGTTCTTC. Translation gives CASSLGGTTFSYNEQFF. Variable domain in full (rest from reference TRBV5-1 and TRBJ2-1): KAGVTQTPRYLIKTRGQQVTLSCSPISGHRSVSWYQQTPGQGLQFLFEYFSETQRNKGNFPGRFSGRQFSNSRSEMNVSTLELGDSALYLCASSLGGTTFSYNEQFFGPGTRLTVL.

This clonotype was seen at least ten times. J is TRBJ2-7 and V is TRBV6-6; TRBD1 might be the D (7 bases). CDR1 is MNHNY and CDR2 is SVGAGI in the germline V gene (reference sequence). The CDR3 runs 13 residues. V was pared by 2 bases and J by 4 bases, with 9 bases between. The DNA of the CDR3 is TGTGCCAGCAGTTACGCAGGGGGGTACGAGCAGTACTTC. Its protein is CASSYAGGYEQYF.